The 10 T cell receptor beta chains listed next were all sequenced from one sample in a study of T-cell reconstitution after alpha-beta-depleted transplantation in children (dated by TCRdb to about 2016). Explained via the paper, the treatment or condition label denotes: allogeneic hematopoietic cell transplantation with graft depleted of TCRalphabeta T cells and CD19 B cells. Libraries were prepared through PCR. The data were produced on an Illumina HiSeq 2500. TCR library preparation used molecular barcoding, with unique molecular identifiers applied to normalize quantification of the TCRbeta repertoire. Clones were called with MiXCR by TCRdb after fastp trimmed the public reads at Q25, and only in-frame beta chains were retained. Each entry is one CDR3 protein sequence, shown with its most common DNA and genes. This sample gives 450,000 to 700,000 distinct CDR3 sequences in total; more than 20% of them show up just once. The ten largest clones take up 30% to 40% of the sample.

This specimen consisted of PBMCs, obtained before TCRalphabeta/CD19-depleted stem cell transplant. The receptors stem from a boy under three years old with Wiskott-Aldrich syndrome, due to receive a stem cell transplant.

This clonotype has just one count. CDR3 bases: TGTGCCAGCAGTGTAAGAGGACAGGTCTCAGATACGCAGTATTTT. Translated, it gives CASSVRGQVSDTQYF. This chain connects TRBV27 to TRBJ2-3; TRBD1 agrees at 7 bases. With V trimmed by 5 bases and J by 4 bases, 9 bases remained unmatched. Germline CDR1 is MNHEY and CDR2 is SMNVEV (reference sequence). The CDR3 length is 15 residues.

This clonotype turned up a few times. V is TRBV10-2 and J is TRBJ2-7; 14 positions match TRBD2. Germline values: CDR1 WSHSY, CDR2 SAAADI. The V segment lost 11 bases and the J segment 0 bases; nucleotides outside the gene matches: 3. This CDR3 comprises 14 residues. In nucleotides, the CDR3 is TGCGCCTGTGGGACTAGCGGGAGCTCCTACGAGCAGTACTTC. This codes for CACGTSGSSYEQYF.

CDR3 protein: CASSLLFEQYF. CDR3 nucleotide sequence: TGTGCCAGCAGCCTCTTATTCGAGCAGTACTTC. V is TRBV28 and J is TRBJ2-7, with D unclear. Germline assignment: CDR1 MDHEN and CDR2 SYDVKM. With 6 bases removed from V and 6 bases from J, the gap between germline ends came to 9 bases. The CDR3 loop spans 11 amino acids. Looking up the rest from reference TRBV28 and TRBJ2-7 gives the full variable domain: DVKVTQSSRYLVKRTGEKVFLECVQDMDHENMFWYRQDPGLGLRLIYFSYDVKMKEKGDIPEGYSVSREKKERFSLILESASTNQTSMYLCASSLLFEQYFGPGTRLTVT.

The chain is built from TRBV9 and TRBJ2-7; D might be TRBD2 (5 bases). Trimming removed 0 bases at V and 6 bases at J, with 10 bases between. Germline assignment: CDR1 SGDLS and CDR2 YYNGEE. This CDR3 spans 13 amino acids. CDR3 DNA: TGTGCCAGCAGCGTAGAAAGCCGGGGCGAGCAGTACTTC. Translated, it gives CASSVESRGEQYF.

The CDR3 is CAISTSSWYEQYF. For the CDR3, the DNA is TGTGCCATCAGCACTAGCTCTTGGTACGAGCAGTACTTC. V gene TRBV10-3 combines with J gene TRBJ2-7; the D gene is possibly TRBD2 (6 bases). The germline CDR1 and CDR2 sequences are ENHRY and SYGVKD. The CDR3 is 13 amino acids. Trimming pared 6 bases from V and 4 bases from J, leaving 13 bases between.

The J gene is TRBJ2-1, the V gene TRBV10-3, with D possibly being TRBD2 (6 bases). The CDR3 is 17 residues long. Deletions cut 6 bases from V and 1 base from J, with 19 bases between. Germline values: CDR1 ENHRY, CDR2 SYGVKD. The chain's CDR3 is CAISPFGGLRSYNEQFF. The CDR3 DNA sequence: TGTGCCATCAGCCCATTTGGGGGGTTGAGGTCCTACAATGAGCAGTTCTTC.

The rearrangement joins TRBV20-1 to TRBJ2-1, with TRBD1 identical over 12 bases. Germline V gene sequence: CDR1 DFQATT, CDR2 SNEGSKA (reference sequence). The trim removed 7 bases at V and 7 bases at J, leaving 8 bases unmatched. The CDR3 totals 14 residues. The DNA for the CDR3 is TGCAGTGGGGACAGGGGGCCGTGGTGGAATGAGCAGTTCTTC. It is translated as CSGDRGPWWNEQFF.

The chain couples TRBV15 to TRBJ2-2; D gene unclear. From germline, CDR1 is LNHNV and CDR2 YYDKDF (reference sequence). The V and J ends lost 2 bases and 4 bases respectively, with 5 bases between them. The CDR3 sequence is 13 residues long. The CDR3 is CATSRHFTGELFF. In DNA, the CDR3 is TGTGCCACCAGCAGACACTTCACCGGGGAGCTGTTTTTT.

This clonotype was counted only a few times. The J gene is TRBJ2-5, the V gene TRBV12-3 or TRBV12-4; TRBD2 matches 12 bases. V gave up 2 bases and J gave up 7 bases; unmatched junction bases: 8. The CDR3 is 16 residues long. The CDR3 loop is CASSLQTSGSSGTQYF. The CDR3 region has the DNA TGTGCCAGCAGTTTACAGACTAGCGGGAGTAGTGGGACCCAGTACTTC.

V gene TRBV7-2 combines with J gene TRBJ2-7; 9 bases fit TRBD2. This CDR3 has 16 residues. Germline V CDR1 and CDR2: SGHTA, FQGNSA. The ends lost 1 base at V and 2 bases at J; junction bases unmatched: 6. Here the CDR3 reads CASSLGGLAGTYEQYF. The CDR3 bases are TGTGCCAGCAGCTTAGGTGGGCTAGCGGGGACCTACGAGCAGTACTTC.